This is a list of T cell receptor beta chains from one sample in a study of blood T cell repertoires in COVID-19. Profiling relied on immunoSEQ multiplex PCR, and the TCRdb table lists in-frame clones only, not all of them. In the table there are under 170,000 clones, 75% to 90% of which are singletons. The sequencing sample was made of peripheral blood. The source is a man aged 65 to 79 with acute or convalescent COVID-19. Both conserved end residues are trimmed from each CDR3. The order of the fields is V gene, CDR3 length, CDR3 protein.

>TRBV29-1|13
SGQGGLGMNTEAF
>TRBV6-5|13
ASSIDSSGANVLT
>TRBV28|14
ASSIPPSGGAETQY
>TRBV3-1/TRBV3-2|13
ASSQSPQGYTEAF
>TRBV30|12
AWSPGTVNEKLF
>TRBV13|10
ASSTYRGEAF
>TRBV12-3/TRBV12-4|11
ASSLGRGETQY
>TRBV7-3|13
ASNRGGPSTDTQY
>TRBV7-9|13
ASSLGTGNRDIQY
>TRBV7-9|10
ASSMILYGYT
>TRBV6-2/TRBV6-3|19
ASSYSIGGRARDRETGELF
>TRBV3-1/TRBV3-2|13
ASTRGGGMITEAF
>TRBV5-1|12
ASSRDRNGNTIY
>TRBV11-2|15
ASSLVRTPSPSHEQY
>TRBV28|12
AASRAGPPYEQY
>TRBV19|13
ATSRGRANTGELF
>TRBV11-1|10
ASSFRGSPLH
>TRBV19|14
ASSTLGQGAWQPQH
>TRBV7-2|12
ASSLVGGFSGYT
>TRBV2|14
ASSAGTGWSTGELF
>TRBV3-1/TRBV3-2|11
ASSQVVSGEQY
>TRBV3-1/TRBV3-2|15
ASSQDLSSVMNTEAF
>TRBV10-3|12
AISDGTVAYEQY
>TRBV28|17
ASSLLGLAGGLSTDTQY
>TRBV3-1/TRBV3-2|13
ASSQGAGGPGWQF
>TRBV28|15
ASSLGTGSPGGQPQH
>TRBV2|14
ASSTQGSALANVLT
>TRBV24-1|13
ATSVGTGGRDEQY
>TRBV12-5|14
ASGLERGVGGNEQY
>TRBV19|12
ASSNLLPNQPQH
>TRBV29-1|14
SVAAPLAELTDTQY